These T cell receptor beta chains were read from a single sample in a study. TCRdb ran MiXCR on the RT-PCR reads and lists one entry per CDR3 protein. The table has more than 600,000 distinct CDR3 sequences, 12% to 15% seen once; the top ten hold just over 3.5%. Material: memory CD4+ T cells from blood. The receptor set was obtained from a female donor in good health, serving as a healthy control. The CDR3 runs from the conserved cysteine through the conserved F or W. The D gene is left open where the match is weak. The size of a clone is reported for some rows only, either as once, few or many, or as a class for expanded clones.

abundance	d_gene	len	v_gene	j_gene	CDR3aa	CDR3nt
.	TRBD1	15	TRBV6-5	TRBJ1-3	CASLPGTGGGNTIYF	TGTGCCAGCTTACCTGGGACAGGGGGCGGAAACACCATATATTTT
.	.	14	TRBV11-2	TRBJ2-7	CASSLEVWPYEQYF	TGTGCCAGCAGCTTAGAAGTCTGGCCCTACGAGCAGTACTTC
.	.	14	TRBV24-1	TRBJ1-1	CATSDLGQIPEAFF	TGTGCCACCAGTGATTTGGGACAGATCCCTGAAGCTTTCTTT
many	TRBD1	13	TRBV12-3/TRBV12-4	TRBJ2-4	CASSLGQAGIQYF	TGTGCCAGCAGTTTGGGACAGGCTGGCATTCAGTACTTC
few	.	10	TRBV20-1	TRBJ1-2	CSASRREMPF	TGCAGTGCTAGTCGCAGGGAGATGCCTTTC
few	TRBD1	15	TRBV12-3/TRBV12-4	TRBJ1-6	CASTKETGGYPPLHF	TGTGCCAGCACCAAAGAGACAGGGGGTTATCCACCCCTCCACTTT
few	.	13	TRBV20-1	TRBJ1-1	CSASTTANTEAFF	TGCAGTGCTTCAACCACGGCGAACACTGAAGCTTTCTTT
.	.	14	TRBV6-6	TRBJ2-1	CATRGVRGGGEQFF	TGTGCTACCCGAGGGGTGAGAGGGGGAGGTGAGCAGTTCTTC
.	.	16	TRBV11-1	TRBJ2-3	CASSFGGEPGTDTQYF	TGTGCCAGCAGCTTTGGAGGGGAGCCTGGCACAGATACGCAGTATTTT
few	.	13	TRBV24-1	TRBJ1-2	CATSATRGYGYTF	TGTGCCACCAGTGCTACCAGGGGTTACGGCTACACCTTC
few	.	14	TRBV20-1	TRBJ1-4	CSARDRRVNEKLFF	TGCAGTGCTAGAGATAGGCGCGTTAATGAAAAACTGTTTTTT
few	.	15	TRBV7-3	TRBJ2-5	CASSLMSGFQETQYF	TGTGCCAGCAGTTTAATGAGCGGATTTCAAGAGACCCAGTACTTC
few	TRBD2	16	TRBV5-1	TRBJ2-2	CASSFPTSANTGELFF	TGCGCCAGCAGCTTTCCGACTAGCGCGAACACCGGGGAGCTGTTTTTT
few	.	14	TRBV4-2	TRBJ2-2	CASSQGPSAGELFF	TGTGCCAGCAGCCAAGGACCTAGCGCCGGGGAGCTGTTTTTT